Listed below are T cell receptor beta chains from one sample, sequenced in a study of cytomegalovirus exposure and HLA in healthy donors. Here immunoSEQ multiplex PCR was the method, and the copy in TCRdb shows in-frame clones only, minus some. The data show about 78,000 clones, more than 65% seen once. Sequenced sample: PBMCs. Source of these receptors: a woman aged 40 to 55 in good health and CMV-seropositive. Both conserved end residues are part of each CDR3. D genes are given only for firm matches. The size field is filled for only some rows; it gives once, few, many or a size class.

j_call: TRBJ1-1
v_call: TRBV30
clone_size: -
d_call: TRBD1
cdr3_aa: CAWSPTTGLTEAFF
cdr3_nt: TGTGCCTGGAGTCCAACGACAGGGTTGACTGAAGCTTTCTTT

j_call: TRBJ2-1
v_call: TRBV4-2
clone_size: few
d_call: -
cdr3_aa: CASSQDRNEQFF
cdr3_nt: TGTGCCAGCAGCCAAGATCGGAATGAGCAGTTCTTC

j_call: TRBJ2-7
v_call: TRBV6-5
clone_size: few
d_call: -
cdr3_aa: CASSLQTPYEQYF
cdr3_nt: TGTGCCAGCAGTCTTCAGACACCCTACGAGCAGTACTTC

j_call: TRBJ2-5
v_call: TRBV9
clone_size: -
d_call: TRBD1
cdr3_aa: CASSAQDRGLETQYF
cdr3_nt: TGTGCCAGCAGCGCCCAAGACAGGGGTCTAGAGACCCAGTACTTC

j_call: TRBJ1-5
v_call: TRBV19
clone_size: -
d_call: -
cdr3_aa: CASSIGRGRNQPQHF
cdr3_nt: TGTGCCAGTAGTATAGGACGAGGGCGGAATCAGCCCCAGCATTTT

j_call: TRBJ2-7
v_call: TRBV29-1
clone_size: -
d_call: TRBD1
cdr3_aa: CSGIGDSLYEQYF
cdr3_nt: TGCAGCGGGATCGGGGACAGCCTCTACGAGCAGTACTTC

j_call: TRBJ2-3
v_call: TRBV5-1
clone_size: -
d_call: TRBD2
cdr3_aa: CASSIELAGSADTQYF
cdr3_nt: TGCGCCAGCAGCATTGAGCTAGCGGGAAGCGCAGATACGCAGTATTTT

j_call: TRBJ2-6
v_call: TRBV7-9
clone_size: -
d_call: TRBD1
cdr3_aa: CASSLGDRSSSGANVLTF
cdr3_nt: TGTGCCAGCAGCTTAGGGGACAGATCATCCTCTGGGGCCAACGTCCTGACTTTC

j_call: TRBJ1-6
v_call: TRBV6-1
clone_size: few
d_call: TRBD1
cdr3_aa: CASSEWDRANSPLHF
cdr3_nt: TGTGCCAGCAGTGAATGGGACAGGGCCAATTCACCCCTCCACTTT

j_call: TRBJ2-5
v_call: TRBV7-9
clone_size: -
d_call: -
cdr3_aa: CASSLEAGNQETQYF
cdr3_nt: TGTGCCAGCAGCTTAGAAGCCGGGAACCAAGAGACCCAGTACTTC

j_call: TRBJ1-5
v_call: TRBV6-6
clone_size: -
d_call: -
cdr3_aa: CASSPTFRQPQHF
cdr3_nt: TGTGCCAGCAGTCCAACGTTCAGGCAGCCCCAGCATTTT

j_call: TRBJ2-7
v_call: TRBV5-1
clone_size: -
d_call: TRBD1
cdr3_aa: CASSSMGQGGGEQYF
cdr3_nt: TGCGCCAGCAGCTCGATGGGACAGGGCGGTGGCGAGCAGTACTTC

j_call: TRBJ2-1
v_call: TRBV2
clone_size: -
d_call: TRBD2
cdr3_aa: CASATSGRAGGNEQFF
cdr3_nt: TGTGCCAGCGCGACTAGCGGGAGGGCCGGGGGCAATGAGCAGTTCTTC

j_call: TRBJ2-4
v_call: TRBV6-1
clone_size: -
d_call: TRBD2
cdr3_aa: CASRREGVYIQYF
cdr3_nt: TGTGCCAGCAGGAGGGAGGGCGTTTACATTCAGTACTTC

j_call: TRBJ1-1
v_call: TRBV30
clone_size: few
d_call: -
cdr3_aa: CAWSARRATMNTEAFF
cdr3_nt: TGTGCCTGGAGTGCTCGCAGGGCTACGATGAACACTGAAGCTTTCTTT

j_call: TRBJ1-1
v_call: TRBV7-9
clone_size: -
d_call: TRBD1
cdr3_aa: CASRDKDRMNTEAFF
cdr3_nt: TGTGCCAGCAGAGATAAGGACAGGATGAACACTGAAGCTTTCTTT

j_call: TRBJ1-5
v_call: TRBV9
clone_size: -
d_call: -
cdr3_aa: CASSPRGGNQPQHF
cdr3_nt: TGTGCCAGCAGCCCCCGGGGGGGCAATCAGCCCCAGCATTTT

j_call: TRBJ1-6
v_call: TRBV28
clone_size: -
d_call: TRBD1
cdr3_aa: CASTPGQMDSPLHF
cdr3_nt: TGTGCCAGCACCCCGGGACAGATGGATTCACCCCTCCACTTT

j_call: TRBJ1-4
v_call: TRBV6-1
clone_size: -
d_call: -
cdr3_aa: CASSEVWGGFEKLFF
cdr3_nt: TGTGCCAGCAGTGAAGTTTGGGGGGGATTTGAAAAACTGTTTTTT

j_call: TRBJ2-1
v_call: TRBV20-1
clone_size: -
d_call: -
cdr3_aa: CSARGTSMFF
cdr3_nt: TGCAGTGCCCGGGGCACTAGCATGTTCTTC

j_call: TRBJ2-1
v_call: TRBV2
clone_size: -
d_call: -
cdr3_aa: CASSEEAVDEQFF
cdr3_nt: TGTGCCAGCAGTGAAGAGGCGGTCGACGAGCAGTTCTTC

j_call: TRBJ2-3
v_call: TRBV4-1
clone_size: -
d_call: -
cdr3_aa: CASSQRDWAADTQYF
cdr3_nt: TGCGCCAGCAGCCAACGGGACTGGGCCGCAGATACGCAGTATTTT

j_call: TRBJ1-4
v_call: TRBV6-5
clone_size: -
d_call: TRBD1
cdr3_aa: CASRGGDSGNEKLFF
cdr3_nt: TGTGCCAGCAGGGGCGGGGACAGCGGTAATGAAAAACTGTTTTTT

j_call: TRBJ2-7
v_call: TRBV2
clone_size: -
d_call: TRBD1
cdr3_aa: CASRGYLGTVQNGGEQYF
cdr3_nt: TGTGCCAGCAGGGGTTACCTTGGGACAGTACAAAATGGGGGCGAGCAGTACTTC

j_call: TRBJ2-7
v_call: TRBV18
clone_size: -
d_call: -
cdr3_aa: CASSPPAGGHEQYF
cdr3_nt: TGTGCCAGCTCACCACCGGCAGGGGGGCACGAGCAGTACTTC

j_call: TRBJ1-6
v_call: TRBV6-5
clone_size: -
d_call: TRBD1
cdr3_aa: CASSIDRGGSPLHF
cdr3_nt: TGTGCCAGCAGTATTGACAGGGGCGGTTCACCCCTCCACTTT

j_call: TRBJ1-6
v_call: TRBV5-8
clone_size: few
d_call: -
cdr3_aa: CASSPRTGVSPLHF
cdr3_nt: TGTGCCAGCAGCCCGAGGACCGGGGTTTCACCCCTCCACTTT

j_call: TRBJ1-1
v_call: TRBV10-2
clone_size: few
d_call: TRBD1
cdr3_aa: CASSSWQGARNTEAFF
cdr3_nt: TGCGCCAGCAGTTCCTGGCAGGGGGCGAGGAACACTGAAGCTTTCTTT

j_call: TRBJ2-2
v_call: TRBV10-3
clone_size: -
d_call: -
cdr3_aa: CAINPGTSTGELFF
cdr3_nt: TGTGCCATCAATCCCGGGACATCCACCGGGGAGCTGTTTTTT

j_call: TRBJ2-2
v_call: TRBV30
clone_size: -
d_call: -
cdr3_aa: CAWSVGVYYGELFF
cdr3_nt: TGTGCCTGGAGTGTAGGAGTTTACTACGGGGAGCTGTTTTTT

j_call: TRBJ2-1
v_call: TRBV7-9
clone_size: -
d_call: TRBD2
cdr3_aa: CASSLVAGRAYNEQFF
cdr3_nt: TGTGCCAGCAGCTTAGTTGCCGGGAGGGCCTACAATGAGCAGTTCTTC

j_call: TRBJ1-2
v_call: TRBV5-1
clone_size: -
d_call: TRBD1
cdr3_aa: CASSWQGTGNGYTF
cdr3_nt: TGCGCCAGCAGCTGGCAGGGGACAGGGAATGGCTACACCTTC

j_call: TRBJ1-1
v_call: TRBV15
clone_size: -
d_call: -
cdr3_aa: CATSGQLGHAEAFF
cdr3_nt: TGTGCCACCAGCGGACAGTTGGGACACGCTGAAGCTTTCTTT

j_call: TRBJ1-2
v_call: TRBV4-1
clone_size: -
d_call: -
cdr3_aa: CASSQVDRTKGGYTF
cdr3_nt: TGCGCCAGCAGCCAAGTAGACCGGACAAAAGGCGGCTACACCTTC

j_call: TRBJ2-7
v_call: TRBV4-2
clone_size: -
d_call: TRBD1
cdr3_aa: CASSQGDRDSYEQYF
cdr3_nt: TGTGCCAGCAGCCAAGGGGACAGGGATTCCTACGAGCAGTACTTC

j_call: TRBJ1-4
v_call: TRBV6-1
clone_size: -
d_call: -
cdr3_aa: CASVGPRQTNEKLFF
cdr3_nt: TGTGCCAGCGTTGGGCCCCGACAAACTAATGAAAAACTGTTTTTT

j_call: TRBJ2-6
v_call: TRBV5-1
clone_size: -
d_call: TRBD2
cdr3_aa: CASSSSGGVSGANVLTF
cdr3_nt: TGCGCCAGCAGCTCGAGCGGGGGAGTCTCTGGGGCCAACGTCCTGACTTTC